This TCR beta chain was sequenced in a study of blood T cells in healthy people across ages (dated by TCRdb to between 2015 and 2017). With regard to the full study: In model experiments, roughly one uniquely barcoded TCR beta cDNA molecule per two T cells was captured by template switching. To avoid experimental bias, donors of different ages were spread randomly across the sequencing lanes. Four age groups were formed from the donors: young (average roughly 16 years), middle-aged (around 39), aged (62) and long-lived (about 75). The study measured age-related changes in TCR beta repertoire diversity using deep sequencing normalized with unique cDNA molecular identifiers. Using the same blood draw, the study looked at two additional independent replicas of 1 million unique cDNA reads for two donors, one aged 18 to 30 and the other aged 80 or older. The study at large found these results: Because profiling used bulk unsorted PBMCs, naive and antigen-experienced compartments could not be compared conclusively. Compared with the aged group, the long-lived group had more naive CD4+ T cells, fewer expanded clones and increased TCR diversity, suggesting age selection. Donor CMV infection status was unknown, potentially confounding age-related changes in expanded clonotypes. There was a strong correlation between observed TCR beta diversity and the percentage of naive T cells measured by flow cytometry. Total diversity estimates from one million sequenced T cells were considered lower bounds and underestimates. Observed TCR beta diversity per million T cells fell roughly linearly with age, and a significant reduction was already apparent by age roughly 41.

Turning to this clonotype: The antigen this receptor binds is unknown. It has no much larger one-base neighbor in the sample; base qualities were not kept.

Library prep was done by 5' RACE. TCRdb shows the sequencer as Illumina HiSeq 2500. The second PCR ran for about 6 to 12 cycles and used a J-beta primer mix along with a sample-barcoded 5' primer. A unique molecular identifier was introduced onto each TCR beta cDNA molecule by a template-switch 5' adaptor carrying 12 random nucleotides. At least 2.5 million CDR3-containing paired-end reads were obtained from each sample. First-strand cDNA synthesis was performed from all RNA using the Mint cDNA synthesis kit, with priming by a TRBC-specific oligonucleotide. Following uracil-DNA glycosylase treatment, a first 18-cycle PCR with universal primers M1SS and BC2_uni_R was performed on all cDNA. Turning to the authors' computational methods: For normalization, 1 million high-quality reads were randomly selected from each sample, with every read carrying a distinct molecular identifier. Reads with shared molecular identifiers were discarded instead of being binned into consensus sequences. MiTCR, set to a Q25 quality threshold and the strictest error-elimination algorithm, was used for CDR3 identification, clonotype clustering and error correction. A nonparametric unseen species model with Euler transformation was used to estimate a lower bound on total TCR beta diversity. TCRdb applied fastp at Q25 and MiXCR to the public reads, then kept only in-frame beta chains. Entries are consolidated by CDR3 protein sequence, retaining the most common genes and DNA. TCRdb's processing, not the authors' own work, is the source of the V and J calls. This sample has around 900,000 distinct CDR3 sequences in its table, and roughly 47% of those were observed once. The ten largest clonotypes hold 20% to 25% of the sample.

Clipping removes 2 bases from V and 5 bases from J, with 7 as the unmatched junction base count. Including cysteine and phenylalanine, the CDR3 has 15 amino acids. Solely the CDR3 DNA is kept, with 45 bases framed from the first base. CDR1 and CDR2 were assigned from the germline V gene as SGHRS and YFSETQ. Donors were approximately 42 systemically healthy Caucasian individuals from Russia aged roughly 6 to 95 years. Approximately 11 milliliters of peripheral blood were drawn from each donor into EDTA-treated Vacutainer tubes. PBMCs were isolated by Ficoll-Paque density-gradient centrifugation, with at least 7 million obtained per sample. Trizol reagent was used to extract total RNA from the PBMCs, yielding at least 6 micrograms per sample. For every donor, flow cytometry on a PBMC aliquot measured the percentage of naive CD45RAhigh/CD27high T cells.

Sequences were obtained from blood. Recombination joined TRBV5-1 with TRBJ2-5; 9 central nucleotides agree with TRBD2. This clonotype was sampled from a woman aged 60-75 years in good health. The sequence in DNA is TGCGCCAGCAGCTTCGGAACTAGCGGGCCGGAGACCCAGTACTTC. It translates as CASSFGTSGPETQYF.